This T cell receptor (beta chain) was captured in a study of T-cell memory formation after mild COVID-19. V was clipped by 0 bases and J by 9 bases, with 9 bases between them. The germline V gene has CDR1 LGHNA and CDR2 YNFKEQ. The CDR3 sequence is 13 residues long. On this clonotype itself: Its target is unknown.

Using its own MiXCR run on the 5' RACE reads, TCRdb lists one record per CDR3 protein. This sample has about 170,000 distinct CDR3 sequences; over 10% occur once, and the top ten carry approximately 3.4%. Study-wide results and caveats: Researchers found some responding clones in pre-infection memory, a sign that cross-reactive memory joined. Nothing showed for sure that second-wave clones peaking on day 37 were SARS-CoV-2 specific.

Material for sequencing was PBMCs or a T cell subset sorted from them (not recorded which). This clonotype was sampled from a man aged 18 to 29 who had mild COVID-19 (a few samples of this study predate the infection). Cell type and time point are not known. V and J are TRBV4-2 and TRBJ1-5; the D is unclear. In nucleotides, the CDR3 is TGTGCCAGCAGCCAAGAAACTGGGCCGCCCCAGCATTTT. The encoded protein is CASSQETGPPQHF.